What follows are 2 T cell receptor beta chains derived from one specimen sequenced in a study of early T cells in non-severe SARS-CoV-2 infection. TCRdb re-derived calls from the 5' RACE reads in MiXCR, one entry per CDR3 protein. Of around 60,000 distinct CDR3 sequences in the sample, roughly 18% are singletons; the top ten hold about 8.4%. The source material was whole blood, sampled at baseline. These receptors were collected from an adult who was a healthcare worker with PCR-confirmed SARS-CoV-2 infection or an uninfected control (not recorded which).

The V and J genes are TRBV29-1 and TRBJ2-7, with unresolved D. V was clipped by 1 base and J by 3 bases, with 10 bases between them. The CDR3 length is 13 residues. In germline, CDR1 is SQVTM, CDR2 ANQGSEA. This chain's CDR3 is CSVEGSSYYEQYF. The CDR3 DNA reads as TGCAGCGTTGAAGGTAGTAGTTACTACGAGCAGTACTTC.

This clonotype was counted only a few times. The chain employs TRBV6-5 and TRBJ2-7, with TRBD1 as a possible D gene (6 bases). This CDR3 contains 14 residues. V lost 6 bases and J 0 bases, leaving 12 bases between the germline ends. Germline CDR1 MNHEY, CDR2 SVGAGI. The CDR3 loop is CASSRTAHSYEQYF. CDR3 sequence (DNA): TGTGCCAGCAGCAGGACAGCTCACTCCTACGAGCAGTACTTC.